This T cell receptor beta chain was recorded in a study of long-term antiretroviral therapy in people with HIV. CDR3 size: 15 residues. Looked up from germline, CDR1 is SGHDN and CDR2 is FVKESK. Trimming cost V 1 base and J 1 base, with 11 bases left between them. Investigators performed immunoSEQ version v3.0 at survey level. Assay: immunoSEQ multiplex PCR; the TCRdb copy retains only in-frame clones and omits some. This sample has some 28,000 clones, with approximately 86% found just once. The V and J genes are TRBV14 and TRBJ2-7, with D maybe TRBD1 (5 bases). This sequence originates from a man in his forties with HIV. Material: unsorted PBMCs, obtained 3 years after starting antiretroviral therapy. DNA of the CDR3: TGTGCCAGCAGCCAAGTCCAGGGTGGGTCCTACGAGCAGTACTTC. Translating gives CASSQVQGGSYEQYF.